The clone carrying this TCR beta chain has just a few counts. As yet, its antigen is unknown. Template switching by 5'RACE produced TCR cDNA, adding a universal primer site and UMIs. TCRdb itself ran the 5' RACE reads through MiXCR, one entry per CDR3 protein. The sample lists about 320,000 distinct CDR3 sequences, roughly 4.3% occurring once. The source of the sample is a study of T cells after yellow fever vaccination. The V gene lost 5 bases and the J gene lost 2 bases, with 6 bases spanning the gap. This CDR3 is 13 amino acids long. Germline V CDR1 and CDR2: KGHDR, SFDVKD. Study findings and constraints: Just a small share of clonotypes turned up in the CD4 compartment as well as the CD8 compartment. Subsequent booster samples again held most clones from primary vaccination (96% CD4, about 86% CD8). From the bulk population, abundant clonotypes could contaminate and appear within FACS-sorted repertoires.

Sequencing was performed on PBMCs, taken 15 days after the yellow fever booster vaccination. This sequence joins TRBV24-1 and TRBJ1-3; no reliable D call. The clonotype comes from a man between 18 and 35 years old who received the YFV17D yellow fever vaccine. This CDR3 is CATSAAAGNTIYF. The CDR3 nucleotides are TGTGCCACCAGTGCGGCAGCTGGAAACACCATATATTTT.